This passage covers 15 T cell receptor beta chains from one sample sequenced in a study of CD4 T cells in relation to SARS-CoV-2 and coronaviruses. The protocol was immunoSEQ multiplex PCR, while the TCRdb copy is restricted to in-frame clones and leaves out a portion. The table lists about 25,000 clones, 70% to 80% of them singletons, with just over 20% in the top ten. Their antigens remain unidentified. The unexposed donors gave CD4+ T cells in about 2011-2019, prior to COVID-19. Isolation of CD4+ T cells took place after nine to ten days in culture. The specimen sequenced was CD4+ T cells from PBMCs, cultured in vitro. These receptors were taken from a human donor in good health.

The V call is TRBV7-2, the J call TRBJ2-3; a weak D match, TRBD1 (5 bases). The length of the CDR3 is 13 residues. CDR1 and CDR2 (germline): SGHTA, FQGNSA. The V end lost 5 bases, the J end lost 9 bases, and 15 bases lay between the germline ends. The CDR3 here is CASSLETAQTQYF. Written as DNA, the CDR3 is TGTGCCAGCAGCCTAGAGACAGCACAAACGCAGTATTTT.

In DNA, the CDR3 is TGTGCCAGCATCCGAGGACAGGCAATCTACGAGCAGTACTTC. Translating it yields CASIRGQAIYEQYF. The V gene is TRBV2, the J gene TRBJ2-7; TRBD1 aligns across 7 bases. Germline V gene sequence: CDR1 SNHLY, CDR2 FYNNEI. This CDR3 comprises 14 residues. V dropped 7 bases and J dropped 3; count of bases not matched to a gene: 9.

The V gene is TRBV19, the J gene TRBJ1-3, with no clear D. Germline V gene data show CDR1 as LNHDA and CDR2 as SQIVND (reference sequence). The CDR3 runs 14 residues. The V gene lost 9 bases and the J gene lost 3 bases, with 15 bases spanning the gap. The CDR3 is CASSWREGGNTIYF. The CDR3 DNA sequence: TGTGCCAGCTCGTGGAGGGAGGGTGGAAACACCATATATTTT.

The chain recombines TRBV7-7 with TRBJ2-3, with 11 bases lining up with TRBD2. In germline, CDR1 is SSHAT, CDR2 FNYEAQ (reference sequence). This CDR3 spans 15 amino acids. J was trimmed by 6 bases and V by 4 bases; bases with no gene match: 6. In DNA form, the CDR3 reads TGTGCCAGCAGCTCGACTAGCGGGGTTGGTGATACGCAGTATTTT. This gives the protein CASSSTSGVGDTQYF.

The genes are TRBV6-5 and TRBJ1-5, with D possibly TRBD1 on 6 matching bases. This CDR3 contains 15 residues. Germline assignment: CDR1 MNHEY and CDR2 SVGAGI. Trimming cost V 7 bases and J 6 bases, with 19 bases left between them. The CDR3 spells CASTLAPGTRQPQHF. The CDR3 nucleotides are TGTGCCAGCACCCTAGCCCCAGGGACACGTCAGCCCCAGCATTTT.

The V gene is TRBV20-1, the J gene TRBJ1-2, with D uncertain. CDR1 and CDR2 (germline): DFQATT, SNEGSKA (reference sequence). The CDR3 runs 10 residues. The V end was cut by 1 base, the J end by 8 bases, with 5 bases between. The CDR3 sequence is CSARAGGYTF. In DNA, the CDR3 is TGCAGTGCTAGAGCCGGGGGCTACACCTTC.

This clone was observed a single time. V gene TRBV10-3 combines with J gene TRBJ2-7, with 10 nucleotides matching TRBD1. Losses at the gene ends were 10 bases for V and 3 bases for J; bases not matched to a gene: 9. The CDR3 has 14 residues. From germline, CDR1 is ENHRY and CDR2 SYGVKD. The CDR3 loop is CATHRDRGDYEQYF. The CDR3 DNA reads as TGTGCCACTCACCGGGACAGGGGCGACTACGAGCAGTACTTC.

V usage is TRBV7-9 and J usage is TRBJ2-7; D might be TRBD1 (6 bases). The germline gives CDR1 SEHNR, CDR2 FQNEAQ (reference sequence). This CDR3 is built from 14 residues. V lost 1 base and J 3 bases, leaving 10 bases between the germline ends. As DNA, the CDR3 is TGTGCCAGCAGCTTAGGGGACAACATCTACGAGCAGTACTTC. Protein: CASSLGDNIYEQYF.

This clone is a singleton in its sample. The chain carries TRBV2 and TRBJ2-7; D may be TRBD1 (6 bases). Trimming left V 9 bases short and J 0 bases short, with 15 bases between. The CDR3 runs to 14 residues. Germline V lookup: CDR1 SNHLY, CDR2 FYNNEI. The CDR3 DNA is TGTGCCAGTAAAACCGGGACATACTCCTACGAGCAGTACTTC. It translates to CASKTGTYSYEQYF.

The V call is TRBV19, the J call TRBJ2-1; possibly TRBD2 for D (7 bases). V shed 6 bases and J shed 6 bases, with 15 bases lying between them. Germline loops: CDR1 LNHDA, CDR2 SQIVND (reference sequence). The CDR3 is made up of 14 amino acids. CDR3 sequence (DNA): TGTGCCAGTAGGTCGCCGGGGGGCCTCAATGAGCAGTTCTTC. Protein: CASRSPGGLNEQFF.

The chain uses TRBV12-3 or TRBV12-4 and TRBJ2-5; unclear D gene. Trimming pared 6 bases from V and 4 bases from J, leaving 9 bases between. The CDR3 consists of 12 residues. The CDR3 here is CASRMKGETQYF. DNA of the CDR3: TGTGCCAGCAGAATGAAGGGAGAGACCCAGTACTTC.

The gene calls are TRBV11-1 and TRBJ2-2; 9 bases are a match to TRBD1. Germline loops: CDR1 SGHAT, CDR2 FQDESV (reference sequence). The V segment lost 9 bases and the J segment 6 bases; nucleotides outside the gene matches: 8. The CDR3 is 14 amino acids. CDR3 sequence: CARYGTGKPGELFF. CDR3 coding DNA: TGTGCCAGGTATGGGACAGGGAAACCCGGGGAGCTGTTTTTT.

The gene calls are TRBV2 and TRBJ2-7; 9 nucleotides align to TRBD2. Trimming took 4 bases from V and 3 from J; bases not matched to a gene: 1. The CDR3 length is 13 residues. Germline V CDR1 and CDR2: SNHLY, FYNNEI. The CDR3, as DNA: TGTGCCAGCAGTGGCGGGAGGGGCTACGAGCAGTACTTC. It translates to CASSGGRGYEQYF.

V is TRBV6-5 and J is TRBJ1-3; TRBD1 matches at 8 bases. CDR3 length: 16 amino acids. The V gene end was trimmed by 2 bases and the J gene end by 3 bases; junction bases not matched to a gene: 6. CDR1 and CDR2 (germline): MNHEY, SVGAGI. The CDR3 here is CASSYTLTGVGNTIYF. The CDR3 region has the DNA TGTGCCAGCAGTTACACATTGACAGGGGTTGGAAACACCATATATTTT.

With respect to this clone: The germline gene is not matched at one end of the junction; a read error may be the cause. V is TRBV7-7 and J is TRBJ2-2; the D is unclear. The germline gives CDR1 SSHAT, CDR2 FNYEAQ (reference sequence). This CDR3 has 14 amino acids. The DNA of the CDR3 is TGTGCTAGCAGCTTAGATCTGAACACCGGGGAGCTGTTTTTT. It yields the protein CASSLDLNTGELFF.